This TCR beta chain comes out of a study of cytomegalovirus exposure and HLA in healthy donors. Both 60 Vbeta primers and 13 Jbeta primers went into the PCR. Data came from immunoSEQ multiplex PCR; TCRdb stores just in-frame clones and leaves some out. The sample table sets out around 77,000 clones. CDR1 MNHNS and CDR2 SASEGT come from the germline V gene. Trimming left V 2 bases short and J 10 bases short, with 15 bases between. CDR3 length equals 14 residues. This sequence was found in a man aged 45-65 years in good health and CMV-seropositive. Sequencing input: PBMCs. This rearrangement joins TRBV6-1 to TRBJ1-5, with D possibly being TRBD1 (5 bases). CDR3 sequence reads: CASSERGRVSPQHF. CDR3 DNA sequence: TGTGCCAGCAGTGAAAGGGGCAGGGTGAGTCCCCAGCATTTT.